A selection of T cell receptor beta chains follows, all from one sample in a study of cytomegalovirus exposure and HLA in healthy donors. Sequencing was performed with immunoSEQ multiplex PCR; in TCRdb, only in-frame clones are kept and a portion is missing. The sample gives roughly 60,000 clones, 83% of which show up once; around 4.7% is in the top ten. Sequencing was done on a sample of PBMCs. The receptors come from a man aged 25-45 years in good health and CMV-seronegative. Each CDR3 is given without its conserved first and last residue. The D gene is left open where the match is weak.

CDR3	D	V	J
ASRRQGIDTEAF	TRBD1	TRBV6-4	TRBJ1-1
ASSLGGPRETQY	-	TRBV7-7	TRBJ2-5
ASSRDRPLLEAF	TRBD1	TRBV7-2	TRBJ1-1
ASRAGTALSYEQY	-	TRBV6-5	TRBJ2-7
ACSTGYNQPQH	-	TRBV19	TRBJ1-5
ASSMTGFNEKLF	TRBD1	TRBV5-4	TRBJ1-4
ASSRTYSEEQY	-	TRBV9	TRBJ2-7
AWSLYMADQETQY	-	TRBV30	TRBJ2-5
ASSLDHGAF	-	TRBV13	TRBJ1-1
AWSGIYEQY	-	TRBV30	TRBJ2-7
ASLRGREVAF	TRBD1	TRBV10-1	TRBJ1-1
ASSSRGLAGGTGELF	TRBD2	TRBV7-9	TRBJ2-2
ASRRADNYGYT	-	TRBV5-1	TRBJ1-2
ASSPETRNTDTQY	-	TRBV5-1	TRBJ2-3
ASSLASGTGTYGYT	TRBD1	TRBV7-8	TRBJ1-2
ASSLEDRAYNYGYT	TRBD1	TRBV7-8	TRBJ1-2
ASSIGGERETQY	-	TRBV19	TRBJ2-5
ASSYGTGKFGYT	TRBD1	TRBV6-5	TRBJ1-2
ASRRQGITEAF	TRBD1	TRBV2	TRBJ1-1
ASSPLLAGGYNEQF	TRBD2	TRBV11-2	TRBJ2-1
ASSTQREGSGDTQY	-	TRBV21-1	TRBJ2-3
ASKPQGRGVVYEQY	-	TRBV27	TRBJ2-7
ASSAGQGYNEQF	TRBD1	TRBV19	TRBJ2-1
ASSSLTSGGEETQY	TRBD2	TRBV7-6	TRBJ2-5
ASSVYNYGYT	-	TRBV9	TRBJ1-2
ASRGPGGDHWD	-	TRBV6-6	TRBJ1-3
ASSLSPTEIEQF	-	TRBV27	TRBJ2-1
AWSGVLGGEKLF	-	TRBV30	TRBJ1-4
ASSPFTEAF	-	TRBV18	TRBJ1-1
ASSMGLAGTEQY	TRBD2	TRBV11-2	TRBJ2-7
ASSLTSGAIEQY	TRBD2	TRBV5-4	TRBJ2-7
ASSFRGTVAAQY	-	TRBV7-2	TRBJ2-3
ASSPGYT	-	TRBV28	TRBJ1-2
ASSPGTGGEKLF	TRBD1	TRBV27	TRBJ1-4
ASSLEGPEAF	-	TRBV7-9	TRBJ1-1
ASSIQSSGETQY	TRBD2	TRBV7-2	TRBJ2-5
ASGLARQLQETQY	-	TRBV12-5	TRBJ2-5
ASSSNRLAGRYEQY	TRBD2	TRBV5-1	TRBJ2-7
ASSRGLAGVETQY	TRBD2	TRBV18	TRBJ2-5
ASGKPQETQY	-	TRBV12-5	TRBJ2-5
ASSLKGWGVTDTQY	-	TRBV5-8	TRBJ2-3